This T cell receptor beta chain was captured in a study of OX40 agonist ivuxolimab in advanced cancers. Study context: Ivuxolimab is an agonistic anti-OX40 (CD134) antibody, and patients were treated with it. Findings and caveats of the study: Antigen specificity of clonally expanded peripheral T cells was not established.

This clone showed up just a few times. Its antigen is currently unknown. Germline CDR1 is SGHRS and CDR2 is YFSETQ. There are 13 residues in the CDR3. V lost 1 base to trimming and J lost 4 bases, with 7 bases between them. TCRdb's copy holds only in-frame clones and misses some; the assay was immunoSEQ multiplex PCR. Of about 54,000 clones listed, around 80% were seen once; the top ten hold 3.5% to 5.5%. This TCR derives from an adult with an advanced solid tumor such as melanoma, head and neck, liver or kidney cancer. This specimen consisted of CD4+ or CD8+ T cells sorted from blood, obtained in a trial of the OX40 agonist ivuxolimab. This sequence joins TRBV5-1 and TRBJ2-3; D is unresolved. The CDR3 protein is CASSLFYSDTQYF. In DNA form, the CDR3 reads TGCGCCAGCAGCTTGTTCTACTCAGATACGCAGTATTTT.